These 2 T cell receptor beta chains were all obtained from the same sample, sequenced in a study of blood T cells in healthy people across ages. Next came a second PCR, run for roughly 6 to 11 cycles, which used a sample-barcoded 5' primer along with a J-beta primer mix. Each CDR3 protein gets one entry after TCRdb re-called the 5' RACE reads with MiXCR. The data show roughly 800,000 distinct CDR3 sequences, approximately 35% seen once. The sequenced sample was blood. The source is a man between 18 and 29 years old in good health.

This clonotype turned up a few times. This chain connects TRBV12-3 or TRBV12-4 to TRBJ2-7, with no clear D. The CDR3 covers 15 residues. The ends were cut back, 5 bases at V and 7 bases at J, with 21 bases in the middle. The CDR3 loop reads CASSPRGAAYNEQYF. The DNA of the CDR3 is TGTGCCAGCAGTCCCCGTGGTGCGGCCTACAATGAGCAGTACTTC.

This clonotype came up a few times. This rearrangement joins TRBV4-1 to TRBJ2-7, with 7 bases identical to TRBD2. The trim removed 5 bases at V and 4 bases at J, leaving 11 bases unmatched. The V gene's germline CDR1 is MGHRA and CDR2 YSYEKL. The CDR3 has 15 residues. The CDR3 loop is CASSSLPAGDYEQYF. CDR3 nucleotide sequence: TGCGCCAGCAGCTCCCTCCCCGCGGGGGATTACGAGCAGTACTTC.